Below, 11 T cell receptor beta chains from the same sample are listed, as sequenced in a study of regulatory T cells in long-lasting Graves disease. With iRepertoire HTBI primers and Arm-PCR of CDR3 regions, TCR beta libraries were built. TCRdb analysed the multiplex PCR reads with MiXCR anew, one entry per CDR3 protein. Altogether more than 300,000 distinct CDR3 sequences are present, 10% to 15% being singletons, with the ten largest covering approximately 17%. Described time point: newly diagnosed GD, antithyroid drugs for less than 3 months. Scientists built the TCR library using RNA that was extracted from PBMCs. In addition, the sample was reused for a study of T cells in Graves' hyperthyroidism and ophthalmopathy.

The specimen was peripheral blood mononuclear cells (PBMCs), collected at new diagnosis, from a patient treated with antithyroid drugs. These receptors were collected from a woman in her late teens or twenties with Graves disease.

This clonotype was recorded many times. The chain carries TRBV29-1 and TRBJ1-4, with 10 bases fitting TRBD1. Germline V lookup: CDR1 SQVTM, CDR2 ANQGSEA. This CDR3 is built from 13 residues. The V segment lost 6 bases and the J segment 6 bases; nucleotides outside the gene matches: 4. CDR3 residues: CSVTGTGDEKLFF. In DNA, the CDR3 is TGCAGCGTGACCGGGACAGGGGATGAAAAACTGTTTTTT.

There are many counts of this clonotype. The V gene is TRBV11-3, the J gene TRBJ2-5, with 7 bases fitting TRBD2. CDR1 is SGHNT and CDR2 is YENEEA in the germline V gene. Trimming removed 2 bases from V and 1 base from J; junction bases left unmatched: 7. The CDR3 runs to 16 residues. The CDR3 nucleotides read TGTGCCAGCAGCTTACGCGGGACTACCGGCCAAGAGACCCAGTACTTC. Its translation is CASSLRGTTGQETQYF.

This rearrangement joins TRBV12-3 or TRBV12-4 to TRBJ1-1, with a weak D call TRBD1 (5 bases). V shed 0 bases and J shed 11 bases, with 10 bases lying between them. This CDR3 is 12 amino acids long. CDR3 residues: CASSLALGGAFF. CDR3 nucleotide sequence: TGTGCCAGCAGTTTAGCGCTGGGGGGGGCTTTCTTT.

This clonotype occurred many times. The chain uses TRBV3-1 and TRBJ2-2; the D is unclear. The germline V gene encodes CDR1 LGHDT and CDR2 YNNKEL (reference sequence). V lost 0 bases and J lost 9, with 8 bases in between. The CDR3 totals 13 residues. CDR3 sequence reads: CASSQDLTRELFF. In nucleotides, the CDR3 is TGTGCCAGCAGCCAAGATCTTACGAGGGAGCTGTTTTTT.

This clonotype was detected ten times or more. The chain employs TRBV10-3 and TRBJ1-1; a possible D gene is TRBD1 (5 bases). V lost 7 bases and J 3 bases, leaving 18 bases between the germline ends. This CDR3 has 15 residues. Germline V gene lookup returns CDR1 ENHRY and CDR2 SYGVKD. The CDR3 loop is CAITKSGGMDTEAFF. The DNA of the CDR3 is TGTGCCATCACTAAATCCGGGGGGATGGACACTGAAGCTTTCTTT.

This clonotype showed up many times. The V and J genes are TRBV27 and TRBJ1-2; no reliable D call. Trimming took off 2 bases at V and 5 bases at J, with 18 bases between the two ends. CDR3 length: 16 amino acids. Germline V lookup: CDR1 MNHEY, CDR2 SMNVEV (reference sequence). The CDR3 DNA reads as TGTGCCAGCAGTTTAGCCCCCCCCACAGAATGGTATGGCTACACCTTC. This gives the protein CASSLAPPTEWYGYTF.

This clonotype was counted at least ten times. The V and J genes are TRBV3-2 and TRBJ1-5. TRBV3-2 constitutes a pseudogene. This CDR3 is built from 16 residues. This CDR3 is CASSQVGSEPNQPQHF. The DNA for the CDR3 is TGTGCCAGCAGCCAAGTAGGGTCGGAACCGAATCAGCCCCAGCATTTT.

This clonotype was picked up many times. V gene TRBV28 combines with J gene TRBJ2-1; TRBD2 matches 8 bases. This CDR3 comprises 19 residues. J lost 4 bases, V lost 6 bases, and 20 bases had no gene match. Germline values: CDR1 MDHEN, CDR2 SYDVKM. The CDR3 DNA reads as TGTGCCAGCAGCCTATCTTCCCCCCCCACTAGCGGCCCATACAATGAGCAGTTCTTC. Protein product: CASSLSSPPTSGPYNEQFF.

This clonotype has at least ten counts. The chain uses TRBV6-1 and TRBJ1-5, with D unresolved. The V gene lost 10 bases and the J gene lost 2 bases, with 15 bases spanning the gap. The V gene's germline CDR1 is MNHNS and CDR2 SASEGT. The CDR3 contains 14 residues. This CDR3 is CAIKNMEGNQPQHF. In DNA, the CDR3 is TGTGCCATCAAGAACATGGAGGGCAATCAGCCCCAGCATTTT.

This clonotype showed up many times. This chain joins TRBV11-2 and TRBJ1-2; D is ambiguous. The V end lost 0 bases, the J end lost 6 bases, and 11 bases lay between the germline ends. The CDR3 loop spans 14 amino acids. Germline V gives CDR1 SGHAT, CDR2 FQNNGV. CDR3 sequence (DNA): TGTGCCAGCAGCTTAGATCTGGTCCTGGATGGCTACACCTTC. Its translation: CASSLDLVLDGYTF.

This clonotype has a count of ten or more. The chain joins TRBV7-6 to TRBJ2-1, with 9 bases that match TRBD2. The germline V gene encodes CDR1 SGHVS and CDR2 FNYEAQ. Trimming at V came to 4 bases and at J to 0 bases, leaving 16 bases not matched to a gene. The CDR3 consists of 20 residues. The chain's CDR3 is CASSSHGGLARWSSYNEQFF. DNA of the CDR3: TGTGCCAGCAGCTCGCATGGCGGACTAGCGAGATGGAGCTCCTACAATGAGCAGTTCTTC. Full variable domain (outside the CDR3, taken from reference TRBV7-6 and TRBJ2-1): GAGVSQSPRYKVTKRGQDVALRCDPISGHVSLYWYRQALGQGPEFLTYFNYEAQQDKSGLPNDRFSAERPEGSISTLTIQRTEQRDSAMYRCASSSHGGLARWSSYNEQFFGPGTRLTVL.